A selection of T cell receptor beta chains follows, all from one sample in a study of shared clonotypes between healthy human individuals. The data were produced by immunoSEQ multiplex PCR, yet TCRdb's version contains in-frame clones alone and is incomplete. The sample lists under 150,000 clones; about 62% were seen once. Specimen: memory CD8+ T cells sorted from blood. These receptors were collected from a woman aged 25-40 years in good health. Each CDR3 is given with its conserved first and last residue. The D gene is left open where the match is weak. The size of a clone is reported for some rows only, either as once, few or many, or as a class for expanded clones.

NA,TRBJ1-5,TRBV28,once,TGTGCCAGCAGTTTATCAGTAACAGGGAATCAGCCCCAGCATTTT,CASSLSVTGNQPQHF
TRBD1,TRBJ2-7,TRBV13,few,TGTGCCAGCAGCTCGACAGGGAACGAGCAGTACTTC,CASSSTGNEQYF
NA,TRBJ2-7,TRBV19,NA,TGTGCCAGTAGTCCTCCGGGACTGCTCAGCTACGAGCAGTACTTC,CASSPPGLLSYEQYF
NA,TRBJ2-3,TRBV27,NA,TGTGCCAGCAGTCAGTTCTGGGTTGGCACAGATACGCAGTATTTT,CASSQFWVGTDTQYF
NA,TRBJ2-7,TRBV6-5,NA,TGTGCCATCAGTGACCGTATACCCCCCTACGAGCAGTACTTC,CAISDRIPPYEQYF
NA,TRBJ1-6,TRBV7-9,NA,TGTGCCAGCAGCCTACTTAATTCACCCCTCCACTTT,CASSLLNSPLHF
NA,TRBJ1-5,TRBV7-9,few,TGTGCCAGCAGCTTAGACGGGTACAATCAGCCCCAGCATTTT,CASSLDGYNQPQHF
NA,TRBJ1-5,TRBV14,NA,TGTGCCAGCAGCCAAGCTCGGGACCAGCCCCAGCATTTT,CASSQARDQPQHF
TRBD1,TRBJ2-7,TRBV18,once,TGTGCCAGCTCACCCAGACAGGGTACCTACGAGCAGTACTTC,CASSPRQGTYEQYF
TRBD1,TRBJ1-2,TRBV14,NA,TGTGCCAGCAGCCAATACGTGGGGACAGGGGATAACTATGGCTACACCTTC,CASSQYVGTGDNYGYTF
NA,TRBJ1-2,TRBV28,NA,TGTGCCAGCTCAGTTATGACCCTAGGAGAACTATATGGCTACACCTTC,CASSVMTLGELYGYTF
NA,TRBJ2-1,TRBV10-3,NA,TGTGCCATCAGTGAGTCTCGGTACTCGCAGCGAGGTGAGCAGTTCTTC,CAISESRYSQRGEQFF
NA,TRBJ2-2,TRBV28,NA,TGTGCCAGCCGCACGGGGCTGACCGGGGAGCTGTTTTTT,CASRTGLTGELFF
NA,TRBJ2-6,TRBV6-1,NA,TGTGCCAGCAGTGAATTGGGAGAGAATGACTCTGGGGCCAACGTCCTGACTTTC,CASSELGENDSGANVLTF
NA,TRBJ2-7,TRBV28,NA,TGTGCCAGCAGTCCCCCCTGGGGTGGGACCTACGAGCAGTACTTC,CASSPPWGGTYEQYF
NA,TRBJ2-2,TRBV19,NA,TGTGCCAGTAGTAAAACGGGACTCCTGAACACCGGGGAGCTGTTTTTT,CASSKTGLLNTGELFF
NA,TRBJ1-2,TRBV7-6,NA,TGTGCCAGCAGCTTAGCGGGCGAAGCAAAGTACACCTTC,CASSLAGEAKYTF
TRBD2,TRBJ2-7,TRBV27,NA,TGTGCCAGCAGTTTATTGGCTAGCGGGGCCGATTCCTACGAGCAGTACTTC,CASSLLASGADSYEQYF
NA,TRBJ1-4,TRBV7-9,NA,TGTGCCAGCAGCTTAAATCCATACGCAACTAATGAAAAACTGTTTTTT,CASSLNPYATNEKLFF
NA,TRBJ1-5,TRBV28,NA,TGTGCCAGCAGTTTTGGAATTAATCAGCCCCAGCATTTT,CASSFGINQPQHF
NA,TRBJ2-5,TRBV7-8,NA,TGTGCCAGCAGCTTAGAAGGGTTGGGTAAAGGGGAGACCCAGTACTTC,CASSLEGLGKGETQYF